The clone carrying this TCR beta chain occurred many times. Its antigen remains unidentified. One entry per CDR3 protein results from TCRdb running MiXCR on the RT-PCR reads. Of about 180,000 distinct CDR3 sequences in the sample, around a tenth were seen once. The CDR3 is 14 amino acids. V was trimmed by 5 bases and J by 2 bases, leaving 11 bases between them. Germline values: CDR1 MNHEY, CDR2 SVGEGT. The data stem from a study of response to subunit inactivated influenza vaccine. Findings of the study overall: The authors proposed limited new T cell recruitment per seasonal influenza vaccination.

The specimen was non-naive T cells sorted from PBMCs, collected on the day of vaccination. The TCR was taken from a man aged 45-65 years who received an inactivated influenza vaccine. The V gene is TRBV6-2 or TRBV6-3, the J gene TRBJ2-3; perhaps TRBD2 as D (6 bases). CDR3 coding DNA: TGTGCCAGCAGTCCCGGGACTCTCACAGATACGCAGTATTTT. Protein sequence: CASSPGTLTDTQYF.